This TCR beta chain derives from a study of cytomegalovirus exposure and HLA in healthy donors. The PCR had 60 Vbeta and 13 Jbeta primers. Some clones are missing from TCRdb's copy, which holds only in-frame ones; the method was immunoSEQ multiplex PCR. Of 99,000 or so clones in the sample, around 76% were seen once. Germline CDR1 reads SGHNT; CDR2 reads YENEEA. The CDR3 runs to 13 residues. Trimming removed 4 bases from V and 5 bases from J, with 8 bases in between. This receptor was obtained from a middle-aged man in good health and CMV-seropositive. V is TRBV11-3 and J is TRBJ2-2; weak D call: TRBD1 (6 bases). The sample taken for sequencing was PBMCs. The CDR3 spells CASSSQGTGELFF. Here the CDR3 DNA reads TGTGCCAGCAGCTCCCAGGGGACCGGGGAGCTGTTTTTT.